Below, 16 T cell receptor beta chains from the same sample are listed, as sequenced in a study of blood T cells in healthy people across ages. Primed by a sample-barcoded 5' primer and a J-beta primer mix, a second PCR proceeded for roughly 6 to 12 cycles. TCRdb independently ran MiXCR on the 5' RACE reads; one entry per CDR3 protein. This table has fewer than 900,000 distinct CDR3 sequences, about 34% appearing once. The sequenced material came from blood. The receptors come from a young man in good health.

This clonotype was recorded at least ten times. The chain joins TRBV29-1 to TRBJ2-7; D is unresolved. V was shortened by 4 bases and J by 7 bases, with 11 bases between the two germline ends. The CDR3 totals 11 residues. Germline V gives CDR1 SQVTM, CDR2 ANQGSEA. This CDR3 reads CSVVSAGEQYF. The CDR3 DNA follows: TGCAGCGTTGTTTCAGCCGGTGAGCAGTACTTC.

This chain uses TRBV9 with TRBJ1-1, with D unclear. Germline CDR1 is SGDLS and CDR2 is YYNGEE. The germline V and J ends were trimmed by 0 bases and 1 base, with 10 bases remaining between them. The CDR3 has 15 residues. This chain's CDR3 is CASSVARHTNTEAFF. The CDR3 nucleotides read TGTGCCAGCAGCGTAGCGCGTCATACGAACACTGAAGCTTTCTTT.

This clonotype was picked up a small number of times. The chain combines TRBV7-3 with TRBJ2-1; 9 nucleotides agree with TRBD2. Judging by the DNA end, TRBJ2-7 fits better; the J call may be wrong. The germline gives CDR1 SGHTA, CDR2 FQGTGA. This CDR3 is built from 16 residues. The CDR3 nucleotides are TGTGCCAGCAGCTTAACGGGGACTAGCTCCTACAATGAGCAGTACTTC. This codes for CASSLTGTSSYNEQYF.

Notes on this clonotype: Being one base from a much bigger clone, this may be a read error. The gene calls are TRBV10-3 and TRBJ2-1, with TRBD2 as a possible D gene (7 bases). The germline V and J ends were trimmed by 7 bases and 5 bases, with 18 bases remaining between them. Per the germline V gene, CDR1 is ENHRY and CDR2 is SYGVKD. There are 15 residues in the CDR3. For the CDR3, the DNA is TGTGCCATCACTGGGGGGGGGCGTATGGACAATGAGCAGTTCTTC. Translation: CAITGGGRMDNEQFF.

This clonotype was detected many times. The CDR3 here is CSVEGVGSYNEQFF. In DNA form, the CDR3 reads TGCAGCGTTGAAGGGGTAGGGTCCTACAATGAGCAGTTCTTC. The chain recombines TRBV29-1 with TRBJ2-1; no clear D. V lost 1 base and J lost 1, with 8 bases in between. The CDR3 sequence is 14 residues long. The germline CDR1 and CDR2 sequences are SQVTM and ANQGSEA.

Note on this clonotype: Sequence at one end of the junction differs from germline and may be a read error. V gene TRBV27 combines with J gene TRBJ1-2; tentative D call: TRBD1 (6 bases). The CDR3 sequence is 15 residues long. CDR1 is MNHEY, CDR2 SMNVEV, per germline (reference sequence). The CDR3: CASSPGQPANHGYTF. CDR3 nucleotide sequence: TGTGCCAGCAGTCCCGGACAGCCTGCTAACCATGGCTACACCTTC.

Details on this clonotype: This may come from a read error, since a much larger clone is one base off. The genes are TRBV12-3 or TRBV12-4 and TRBJ1-6; weak D call: TRBD1 (5 bases). CDR3 length equals 16 residues. DNA for the CDR3: TGTGCCAGCAGCCCTGGGGGGGTCCTCCGACAATCACCCCCCCACTTT. Encoded protein: CASSPGGVLRQSPPHF.

The chain uses TRBV25-1 and TRBJ1-1; 7 bases map to TRBD1. Germline V CDR1 and CDR2: MGHDK, SYGVNS. This CDR3 spans 14 amino acids. Unmatched junction bases numbered 3, after V lost 4 bases and J lost 1 base. CDR3 residues: CASSVGGWNTEAFF. The CDR3 region has the DNA TGTGCCAGCAGTGTAGGGGGCTGGAACACTGAAGCTTTCTTT.

The chain employs TRBV12-3 or TRBV12-4 and TRBJ2-7, with D possibly matching TRBD2 (5 bases). This CDR3 has 14 amino acids. The V and J ends lost 2 bases and 7 bases respectively, with 15 bases between them. CDR3 amino acids: CASSLFRGEGEQYF. For the CDR3, the DNA is TGTGCCAGCAGTTTATTCCGGGGTGAAGGGGAGCAGTACTTC.

The chain employs TRBV5-6 and TRBJ2-3, with D possibly being TRBD1 (6 bases). Germline-derived CDR1 and CDR2 are SGHDT and YYEEEE. This CDR3 spans 15 amino acids. The V and J ends lost 4 bases and 4 bases respectively, with 16 bases between them. The CDR3 DNA follows: TGTGCCAGCAGCGGCATAAGCAGGGGCGCAGATACGCAGTATTTT. Translating it yields CASSGISRGADTQYF.

This chain joins TRBV5-1 and TRBJ1-2, with D possibly matching TRBD1 (6 bases). CDR3 length: 13 amino acids. With 4 bases removed from V and 4 bases from J, the gap between germline ends came to 11 bases. In germline, CDR1 is SGHRS, CDR2 YFSETQ. The CDR3 coding sequence is TGCGCCAGCAGCACCGGACAGTTCTATGGCTACACCTTC. It translates to CASSTGQFYGYTF.

V usage is TRBV9 and J usage is TRBJ1-1; D possibly corresponds to TRBD1 (5 bases). Between the trimmed V and J ends, which lost 8 bases and 1 base, there was a span of 9 bases. Germline loops: CDR1 SGDLS, CDR2 YYNGEE. This CDR3 is built from 12 residues. In DNA form, the CDR3 reads TGTGCCAGTGGGACCCAGAACACTGAAGCTTTCTTT. This codes for CASGTQNTEAFF.

A remark on this clonotype: An end of the junction differs from the germline gene, which may be a read error. The V call is TRBV28, the J call TRBJ2-7, with TRBD2 as a possible D gene (5 bases). The end of the DNA is better explained by TRBJ2-5, so the J call may be wrong. The V gene's germline CDR1 is MDHEN and CDR2 SYDVKM. There are 10 residues in the CDR3. CDR3 sequence (DNA): TGTACCAGCGGTAGAGAGACCCAGTACTTC. As protein: CTSGRETQYF.

This rearrangement joins TRBV20-1 to TRBJ1-2; D may be TRBD1 (5 bases). V was pared by 2 bases and J by 2 bases, with 30 bases between. CDR1 is DFQATT and CDR2 is SNEGSKA in the germline V gene (reference sequence). The CDR3 spans 20 residues. CDR3 sequence reads: CSARIVSGQQFPGGNYGYTF. The DNA of the CDR3 is TGCAGTGCTAGAATTGTGTCAGGCCAACAATTCCCCGGGGGAAACTATGGCTACACCTTC.

This clonotype has just a few counts. The V call is TRBV12-3 or TRBV12-4, the J call TRBJ1-2, with D unresolved. The CDR3 contains 13 residues. With 3 bases removed from V and 3 bases from J, the gap between germline ends came to 8 bases. The CDR3 region has the DNA TGTGCCAGCAGTTTCGATCCGGACTATGGCTACACCTTC. Amino acids: CASSFDPDYGYTF.

The rearrangement links TRBV28 to TRBJ2-1; no clear D gene. The V gene's germline CDR1 is MDHEN and CDR2 SYDVKM. Trimming stripped 5 bases from V and 7 bases from J, with 18 bases between. The CDR3 is 15 residues long. The CDR3 DNA reads TGTGCCAGCAGTCCCGGACCGGTTCTCGCTAATGAGCAGTTCTTC. Its protein is CASSPGPVLANEQFF.